This T cell receptor beta chain was obtained from a study of cytomegalovirus exposure and HLA in healthy donors. Notes on the study in general: Among the most significant clusters, several appeared linked to common viral pathogens in a later analysis.

The V and J ends lost 0 bases and 2 bases, in that order; junction bases with no gene match: 9. The CDR3 totals 17 residues. The PCR was carried out with 60 Vbeta primers and 13 Jbeta primers. Some clones are missing from TCRdb's copy, which holds only in-frame ones; the method was immunoSEQ multiplex PCR. The sample has 130,000 to 150,000 clones, about 74% seen once. A note on this clone: Its antigen is not identified.

The chain recombines TRBV6-7 with TRBJ2-7, with 8 bases aligning to TRBD1. TRBV6-7 is designated an ORF whose function remains uncertain. Sequencing was carried out using PBMCs. This clonotype was sampled from a woman between 40 and 55 years old in good health and CMV-seronegative. CDR3 region: CASSYSSPDRETYEQYF. The CDR3 DNA reads as TGTGCCAGCAGTTACTCGAGTCCGGACAGGGAAACCTACGAGCAGTACTTC.